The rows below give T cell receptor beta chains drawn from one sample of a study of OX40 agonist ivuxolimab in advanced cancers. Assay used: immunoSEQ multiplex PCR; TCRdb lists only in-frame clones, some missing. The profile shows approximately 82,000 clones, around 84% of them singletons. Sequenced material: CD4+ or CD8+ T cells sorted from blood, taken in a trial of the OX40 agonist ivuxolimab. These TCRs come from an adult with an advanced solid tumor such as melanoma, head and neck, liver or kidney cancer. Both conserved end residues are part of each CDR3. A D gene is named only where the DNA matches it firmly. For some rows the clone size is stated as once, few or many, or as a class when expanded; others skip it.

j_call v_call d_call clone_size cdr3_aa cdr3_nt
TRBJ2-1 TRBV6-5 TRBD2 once CASSRTSGADNEQFF TGTGCCAGCAGTCGGACTAGCGGAGCTGACAATGAGCAGTTCTTC
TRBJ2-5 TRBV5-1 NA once CASSRGLQETQYF TGCGCCAGCAGCCGGGGGCTTCAAGAGACCCAGTACTTC
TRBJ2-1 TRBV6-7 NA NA CASSYSRAVYNEQFF TGTGCCAGCAGTTACTCGAGGGCAGTCTACAATGAGCAGTTCTTC
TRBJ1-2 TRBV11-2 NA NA CASSPGRGGGYTF TGTGCCAGCAGCCCCGGGAGGGGAGGCGGCTACACCTTC
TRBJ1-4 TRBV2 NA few CASSGQLVDEKLFF TGTGCCAGCAGCGGACAGCTAGTGGATGAAAAACTGTTTTTT
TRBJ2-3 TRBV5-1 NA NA CASSSQGIYTDTQYF TGCGCCAGCAGCTCCCAGGGCATTTACACAGATACGCAGTATTTT
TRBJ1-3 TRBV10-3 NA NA CAISESNRGSSGNTIYF TGTGCCATCAGTGAGTCGAATAGGGGGAGCTCTGGAAACACCATATATTTT
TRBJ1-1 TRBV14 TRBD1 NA CASSQYRGQVNTEAFF TGTGCCAGCAGCCAATATAGGGGGCAGGTGAACACTGAAGCTTTCTTT
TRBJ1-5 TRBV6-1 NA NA CASRGMSNQPQHF TGTGCCAGCAGAGGGATGAGCAATCAGCCCCAGCATTTT
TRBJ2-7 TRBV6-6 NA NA CASSGTSEQYF TGTGCCAGCAGCGGCACATCCGAGCAGTACTTC
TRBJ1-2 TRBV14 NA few CASSQDLYGYTF TGTGCCAGCAGCCAAGATCTATATGGCTACACCTTC
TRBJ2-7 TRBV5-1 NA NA CASSNTSPYEQYF TGCGCCAGCAGCAATACGTCCCCCTACGAGCAGTACTTC
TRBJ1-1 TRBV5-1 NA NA CASSQRTGNTEAFF TGCGCCAGCAGCCAACGTACAGGGAACACTGAAGCTTTCTTT
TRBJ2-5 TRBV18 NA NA CASSPRHDGSRTQYF TGTGCCAGCTCACCCCGACACGACGGGAGTCGGACCCAGTACTTC
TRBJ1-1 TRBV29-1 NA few CSVGSRGSGTEAFF TGCAGCGTTGGATCTAGGGGATCGGGCACTGAAGCTTTCTTT
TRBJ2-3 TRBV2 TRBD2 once CASRGSGRGSDTQYF TGTGCCAGCAGGGGTAGCGGGAGGGGGTCAGATACGCAGTATTTT
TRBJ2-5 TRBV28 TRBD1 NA CASSLWAGGAQETQYF TGTGCCAGCAGTTTATGGGCAGGGGGCGCCCAAGAGACCCAGTACTTC
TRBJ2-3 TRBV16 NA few CASSQGRIDTQYF TGTGCCAGCAGCCAAGGCCGGATAGATACGCAGTATTTT
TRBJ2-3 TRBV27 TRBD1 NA CASSSDGTGGTDTQYF TGTGCCAGCAGTTCCGACGGGACAGGGGGTACAGATACGCAGTATTTT
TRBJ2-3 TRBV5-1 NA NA CASSLQGSSTDTQYF TGCGCCAGCAGCTTGCAGGGGTCTAGCACAGATACGCAGTATTTT